A single sample is the source of the 22 T cell receptor beta chains below, sequenced in a study of blood T cell repertoires in COVID-19. The data were produced by immunoSEQ multiplex PCR, yet TCRdb's version contains in-frame clones alone and is incomplete. There are around 150,000 clones in the sample; 81% occur only once, and approximately 11% lies in the top ten. The sequenced sample was peripheral blood. These receptors were obtained from a man aged 60 to 75 with active or convalescent COVID-19.

The gene calls are TRBV4-1 and TRBJ1-3, with D possibly TRBD1 on 6 matching bases. Germline V CDR1 and CDR2: MGHRA, YSYEKL. Trimming took off 1 base at V and 4 bases at J, with 14 bases between the two ends. The CDR3 contains 16 residues. CDR3 nucleotides: TGCGCCAGCAGCCAAGGGCTGGTTGGGGGCGGAAACACCATATATTTT. This encodes CASSQGLVGGGNTIYF.

This chain joins TRBV9 and TRBJ1-2; D is perhaps TRBD1 (6 bases). There are 16 residues in the CDR3. Trimming left V 6 bases short and J 4 bases short, with 22 bases between. CDR1 is SGDLS, CDR2 YYNGEE, per germline. The CDR3 region is CASTELTGSSFYGYTF. The CDR3 nucleotides read TGTGCCAGCACCGAACTGACAGGTTCAAGTTTCTATGGCTACACCTTC.

The chain is built from TRBV2 and TRBJ2-3; 10 nucleotides align to TRBD2. Germline lookup yields CDR1 SNHLY and CDR2 FYNNEI. The J segment lost 5 bases and the V segment lost 1 base, leaving 6 bases of the junction unmatched. The CDR3 has 16 amino acids. The CDR3 DNA sequence: TGTGCCAGCAGTGAAGGGCTAGCGGGAGCGGGAGATACGCAGTATTTT. Protein sequence: CASSEGLAGAGDTQYF.

V is TRBV5-1 and J is TRBJ1-6; D remains unclear. V was cut by 0 bases and J by 9 bases, with 16 bases left in between. This CDR3 is built from 16 residues. The V gene's germline CDR1 is SGHRS and CDR2 YFSETQ. The CDR3 protein is CASSLDGGQNGSPLHF. For the CDR3, the DNA is TGCGCCAGCAGCTTGGACGGAGGGCAAAATGGTTCACCCCTCCACTTT. Full variable domain (outside the CDR3, taken from reference TRBV5-1 and TRBJ1-6): KAGVTQTPRYLIKTRGQQVTLSCSPISGHRSVSWYQQTPGQGLQFLFEYFSETQRNKGNFPGRFSGRQFSNSRSEMNVSTLELGDSALYLCASSLDGGQNGSPLHFGNGTRLTVT.

The V call is TRBV3-1 (or the pseudogene TRBV3-2), the J call TRBJ1-5; D is perhaps TRBD1 (5 bases). Per the germline V gene, CDR1 is LGHDT and CDR2 is YNNKEL (reference sequence). The length of the CDR3 is 13 residues. Deletions cut 2 bases from V and 7 bases from J, with 9 bases between. DNA of the CDR3: TGTGCCAGCAGCCAACAAAGGGGCCAGCCCCAGCATTTT. Residues: CASSQQRGQPQHF.

The chain has TRBV19 and TRBJ2-1, with TRBD1 matching over 8 bases. V gave up 6 bases and J gave up 3 bases; unmatched junction bases: 13. The CDR3 totals 17 residues. CDR1 and CDR2 from the germline V gene are LNHDA and SQIVND (reference sequence). The CDR3: CASSPPPGQDNYNEQFF. For the CDR3, the DNA is TGTGCCAGTAGCCCCCCACCGGGACAGGACAACTACAATGAGCAGTTCTTC.

The chain employs TRBV4-1 and TRBJ2-7, with a tentative D call TRBD1 (6 bases). V dropped 0 bases and J dropped 4 bases, with 28 bases sitting between them. Germline assignment: CDR1 MGHRA and CDR2 YSYEKL. The CDR3 has 20 residues. For the CDR3, the DNA is TGCGCCAGCAGCCAAGAGCCATCCGGGACAATCCTGCCGTTGGCGTACGAGCAGTACTTC. It yields the protein CASSQEPSGTILPLAYEQYF.

The chain links TRBV3-1 (or the pseudogene TRBV3-2) to TRBJ2-1, with TRBD2 matching over 7 bases. V was clipped by 1 base and J by 2 bases; unmatched bases: 2. The CDR3 sequence is 15 residues long. Germline CDR1 is LGHDT and CDR2 is YNNKEL (reference sequence). In DNA form, the CDR3 reads TGTGCCAGCAGCCAAGTTGGGGGGGCCTACAATGAGCAGTTCTTC. Amino acids: CASSQVGGAYNEQFF.

V gene TRBV19 combines with J gene TRBJ2-7; TRBD2 agrees at 11 bases. J lost 0 bases, V lost 3 bases, and 4 bases had no gene match. The CDR3 loop spans 16 amino acids. From germline, CDR1 is LNHDA and CDR2 SQIVND (reference sequence). The CDR3 loop is CASSIGLAGLSYEQYF. CDR3 DNA: TGTGCCAGTAGTATCGGACTAGCGGGCCTCTCCTACGAGCAGTACTTC.

V is TRBV14 and J is TRBJ2-1; tentative D call: TRBD2 (7 bases). CDR1 and CDR2 (germline): SGHDN, FVKESK. V was trimmed by 4 bases and J by 3 bases, leaving 16 bases between them. The CDR3 length is 16 residues. CDR3 region: CASSPGGGGHYNEQFF. CDR3 nucleotides: TGTGCCAGCAGCCCCGGTGGGGGGGGACACTACAATGAGCAGTTCTTC.

This chain joins TRBV29-1 and TRBJ1-4; weak D call: TRBD1 (6 bases). V lost 7 bases, J lost 7 bases, and 16 bases lay in between. The CDR3 spans 13 residues. CDR1 and CDR2 (germline): SQVTM, ANQGSEA. The CDR3 here is CSADGGASEKLFF. The CDR3 nucleotides read TGCAGCGCCGACGGGGGGGCGAGTGAAAAACTGTTTTTT.

The CDR3 DNA follows: TGTGCCATCAGTGAGACCAGGGGACGTAATTCACCCCTCCACTTT. It yields the protein CAISETRGRNSPLHF. The chain has TRBV10-3 and TRBJ1-6, with TRBD1 as a possible D gene (6 bases). CDR1 ENHRY and CDR2 SYGVKD come from the germline V gene. Trimming left V 2 bases short and J 6 bases short, with 11 bases between. The CDR3 loop spans 15 amino acids.

The gene calls are TRBV3-1 (or the pseudogene TRBV3-2) and TRBJ1-2, with D hard to call. Germline V gene data show CDR1 as LGHDT and CDR2 as YNNKEL (reference sequence). The CDR3 is made up of 14 amino acids. Trimming removed 0 bases at V and 8 bases at J, with 13 bases between. This chain's CDR3 is CASSQEAVALGYTF. The CDR3 coding sequence is TGTGCCAGCAGCCAAGAGGCAGTCGCTCTGGGCTACACCTTC.

The chain uses TRBV5-1 and TRBJ1-1, with no clear D. With 1 base removed from V and 6 bases from J, the gap between germline ends came to 10 bases. The CDR3 is 13 amino acids. The germline CDR1 and CDR2 sequences are SGHRS and YFSETQ. In nucleotides, the CDR3 is TGCGCCAGCAGCTTGTTGAGTAACTCTGAAGCTTTCTTT. Protein sequence: CASSLLSNSEAFF. The variable domain in full, with the rest retrieved from reference TRBV5-1 and TRBJ1-1, is KAGVTQTPRYLIKTRGQQVTLSCSPISGHRSVSWYQQTPGQGLQFLFEYFSETQRNKGNFPGRFSGRQFSNSRSEMNVSTLELGDSALYLCASSLLSNSEAFFGQGTRLTVV.

This clone was seen more than once but under ten times. This chain joins TRBV5-8 and TRBJ1-1; 10 positions match TRBD1. Losses at the gene ends were 4 bases for V and 3 bases for J; bases not matched to a gene: 9. Germline lookup yields CDR1 SGHTS and CDR2 YDEGEE. This CDR3 contains 16 residues. The chain's CDR3 is CASSGRYGTGDTEAFF. Here the CDR3 DNA reads TGTGCCAGCAGCGGCCGGTATGGGACAGGGGACACTGAAGCTTTCTTT.

This clone occurred a few times. The chain joins TRBV27 to TRBJ2-1; TRBD2 aligns across 9 bases. With V trimmed by 1 base and J by 8 bases, 6 bases remained unmatched. Germline CDR1 is MNHEY and CDR2 is SMNVEV (reference sequence). This CDR3 comprises 15 residues. CDR3 DNA: TGTGCCAGCAGTTTATTCCCTAGCGGGGTAGATGAGCAGTTCTTC. This translates into CASSLFPSGVDEQFF.

The genes are TRBV2 and TRBJ1-5; 8 bases are shared with TRBD1. CDR3 size: 15 residues. Germline lookup yields CDR1 SNHLY and CDR2 FYNNEI. V was clipped by 6 bases and J by 0 bases; unmatched bases: 4. CDR3 loop: CASRTDRGSNQPQHF. The DNA of the CDR3 is TGTGCCAGCAGAACCGACAGGGGTAGCAATCAGCCCCAGCATTTT. Full variable domain (remainder filled in from reference TRBV2 and TRBJ1-5): EPEVTQTPSHQVTQMGQEVILRCVPISNHLYFYWYRQILGQKVEFLVSFYNNEISEKSEIFDDQFSVERPDGSNFTLKIRSTKLEDSAMYFCASRTDRGSNQPQHFGDGTRLSIL.

V gene TRBV19 combines with J gene TRBJ1-5, with D maybe TRBD1 (5 bases). CDR3 length equals 15 residues. CDR1 LNHDA and CDR2 SQIVND come from the germline V gene (reference sequence). Trimming pared 4 bases from V and 3 bases from J, leaving 13 bases between. CDR3 nucleotide sequence: TGTGCCAGTAGTACTCCGGGACTGTCCAATCAGCCCCAGCATTTT. Encoded protein: CASSTPGLSNQPQHF.

This clone was counted once. The chain joins TRBV4-2 to TRBJ2-1, with TRBD2 identical over 8 bases. The V segment lost 6 bases and the J segment 5 bases; nucleotides outside the gene matches: 12. This CDR3 is 16 amino acids long. Germline values: CDR1 LGHNA, CDR2 YNFKEQ. The CDR3 DNA is TGTGCCAGCAGAACCGAGGGTAGCGGGGATAACAATGAGCAGTTCTTC. The encoded protein is CASRTEGSGDNNEQFF.

This clone was detected only once. This chain connects TRBV12-3 or TRBV12-4 to TRBJ1-4; D unresolved. V gave up 4 bases and J gave up 0 bases, with 3 bases separating them. The CDR3 covers 13 residues. The CDR3 DNA sequence: TGTGCCAGCAGTTATACAACTAATGAAAAACTGTTTTTT. It yields the protein CASSYTTNEKLFF.

The chain joins TRBV5-6 to TRBJ2-5, with a possible D match to TRBD2 (6 bases). The V end lost 4 bases, the J end lost 2 bases, and 21 bases lay between the germline ends. CDR3 length: 17 amino acids. Germline V CDR1 and CDR2: SGHDT, YYEEEE. The CDR3 loop is CASSIVEGLMIQETQYF. CDR3 nucleotides: TGTGCCAGCAGCATAGTCGAGGGACTCATGATACAAGAGACCCAGTACTTC. Supplemented by reference TRBV5-6 and TRBJ2-5, the full variable domain reads DAGVTQSPTHLIKTRGQQVTLRCSPKSGHDTVSWYQQALGQGPQFIFQYYEEEERQRGNFPDRFSGHQFPNYSSELNVNALLLGDSALYLCASSIVEGLMIQETQYFGPGTRLLVL.

This clone was recorded a few times. The chain joins TRBV28 to TRBJ2-7, with 11 bases aligning to TRBD2. Germline loops: CDR1 MDHEN, CDR2 SYDVKM. V lost 7 bases and J lost 4; bases outside the gene matches: 9. The CDR3 is made up of 15 amino acids. CDR3 nucleotides: TGTGCCAGCAAAGAACCGGGACTAGCGGATTACGAGCAGTACTTC. It yields the protein CASKEPGLADYEQYF. The full variable domain, rest sourced from reference TRBV28 and TRBJ2-7, is DVKVTQSSRYLVKRTGEKVFLECVQDMDHENMFWYRQDPGLGLRLIYFSYDVKMKEKGDIPEGYSVSREKKERFSLILESASTNQTSMYLCASKEPGLADYEQYFGPGTRLTVT.